Presented here are 6 T cell receptor beta chains from one specimen sequenced in a study of blood T cell repertoires in COVID-19. Data came from immunoSEQ multiplex PCR; TCRdb stores just in-frame clones and leaves some out. The table has 170,000 or so clones, 70% to 90% seen once. Material: peripheral blood. The receptor source for this set is a man aged 50-59 years with active or convalescent COVID-19.

The chain carries TRBV19 and TRBJ1-3, with a possible D match to TRBD1 (6 bases). CDR1 LNHDA and CDR2 SQIVND come from the germline V gene (reference sequence). The CDR3 extends over 16 amino acids. V dropped 5 bases and J dropped 7 bases, with 21 bases sitting between them. The CDR3 reads CASSAGTTGSRNTIYF. The CDR3, as DNA: TGTGCCAGTAGTGCCGGGACAACTGGCTCTAGGAACACCATATATTTT.

The CDR3 reads CASRQGSAQETQYF. The DNA for the CDR3 is TGTGCCAGTCGACAGGGGTCGGCCCAAGAGACCCAGTACTTC. The chain recombines TRBV19 with TRBJ2-5; 8 nucleotides line up with TRBD1. V lost 8 bases, J lost 1 base, and 6 bases stayed unmatched. Germline CDR1 and CDR2: LNHDA and SQIVND (reference sequence). This CDR3 comprises 14 residues. Variable domain in full (rest from reference TRBV19 and TRBJ2-5): DGGITQSPKYLFRKEGQNVTLSCEQNLNHDAMYWYRQDPGQGLRLIYYSQIVNDFQKGDIAEGYSVSREKKESFPLTVTSAQKNPTAFYLCASRQGSAQETQYFGPGTRLLVL.

This clone was found a few times. The CDR3 sequence: CASSLAPSGRGQETQYF. In DNA form, the CDR3 reads TGCGCCAGCAGCTTGGCGCCTAGCGGGAGGGGCCAAGAGACCCAGTACTTC. This sequence joins TRBV5-1 and TRBJ2-5, with 12 bases aligning to TRBD2. J gave up 1 base and V 0 bases, and 4 bases lay outside the gene matches. This CDR3 region has 17 residues. Germline CDR1 reads SGHRS; CDR2 reads YFSETQ. Using reference TRBV5-1 and TRBJ2-5 for the parts outside the CDR3, the full variable domain is KAGVTQTPRYLIKTRGQQVTLSCSPISGHRSVSWYQQTPGQGLQFLFEYFSETQRNKGNFPGRFSGRQFSNSRSEMNVSTLELGDSALYLCASSLAPSGRGQETQYFGPGTRLLVL.

About this clone: The same CDR3 also results from other DNA sequences found in this sample. The chain recombines TRBV7-9 with TRBJ1-1, with 7 bases lining up with TRBD1. The CDR3 extends over 14 amino acids. Germline CDR1 and CDR2: SEHNR and FQNEAQ (reference sequence). V shed 1 base, J shed 1 base, and the junction held 0 bases outside the gene matches. The CDR3 nucleotides are TGTGCCAGCAGCTTAGGGGACAGGAACACTGAAGCTTTCTTT. Translating gives CASSLGDRNTEAFF.

The chain recombines TRBV2 with TRBJ1-2, with a possible D match to TRBD1 (6 bases). The V end lost 6 bases, the J end lost 2 bases, and 13 bases lay between the germline ends. Germline V gene lookup returns CDR1 SNHLY and CDR2 FYNNEI. The CDR3 extends over 14 amino acids. DNA of the CDR3: TGTGCCAGCAGAAGGGGGAGGGGGAACTATGGCTACACCTTC. Translation: CASRRGRGNYGYTF.

This rearrangement joins TRBV27 to TRBJ1-4, with 8 bases identical to TRBD1. The junction had 1 base not matched to a gene; V was cut back by 2 bases and J by 5 bases. Germline CDR1 reads MNHEY; CDR2 reads SMNVEV (reference sequence). The CDR3 has 14 amino acids. CDR3 loop: CASSLGQGNEKLFF. For the CDR3, the DNA is TGTGCCAGCAGTTTAGGACAGGGAAATGAAAAACTGTTTTTT.